The 13 T cell receptor beta chains in this list originate from one sample, sequenced in a study of CD8+ T cells in alopecia areata. Regarding treatment: oral pan-JAK inhibitor, 5-10 mg twice daily. cDNA reverse transcribed from extracted RNA served as the sequencing template. Profiling relied on immunoSEQ multiplex PCR, and the TCRdb table lists in-frame clones only, not all of them. The sample includes about 190,000 clones, 60% of them seen just once. Specimen: CD4+ T cells sorted from blood, collected at week 24, from a patient treated with tofacitinib. The receptors originated from a human donor with alopecia areata.

The chain has TRBV29-1 and TRBJ1-1, with no clear D. The CDR3 sequence is 13 residues long. Germline CDR1 is SQVTM and CDR2 is ANQGSEA. V was trimmed by 4 bases and J by 1 base, leaving 10 bases between them. In DNA, the CDR3 is TGCAGCGTTGGAGGTCAGACGAACACTGAAGCTTTCTTT. It codes for CSVGGQTNTEAFF.

The chain uses TRBV6-5 and TRBJ2-7, with TRBD2 matching over 7 bases. This CDR3 spans 15 amino acids. Per germline, CDR1 MNHEY and CDR2 SVGAGI. The J segment lost 2 bases and the V segment lost 8 bases, leaving 12 bases of the junction unmatched. CDR3 nucleotides: TGTGCCAGCGCCATGACACCGGGACTACCCTACGAGCAGTACTTC. Its translation: CASAMTPGLPYEQYF.

The chain has TRBV25-1 and TRBJ2-2, with TRBD2 as a possible D gene (7 bases). Looked up from germline, CDR1 is MGHDK and CDR2 is SYGVNS. The germline V and J ends were trimmed by 5 bases and 4 bases, with 11 bases remaining between them. The CDR3 spans 14 residues. CDR3 region: CASSKGGGTGELFF. CDR3 sequence (DNA): TGTGCCAGCAGTAAGGGAGGGGGCACCGGGGAGCTGTTTTTT.

The chain uses TRBV7-2 and TRBJ1-2; TRBD1 aligns across 7 bases. V shed 5 bases and J 6 bases; nucleotides not matched to a gene: 6. The CDR3 length is 13 residues. Germline loops: CDR1 SGHTA, CDR2 FQGNSA. CDR3 coding DNA: TGTGCCAGCAGCACGACAGGGACAAATGGCTACACCTTC. It encodes CASSTTGTNGYTF.

The chain joins TRBV13 to TRBJ1-2; 9 positions match TRBD1. Per germline, CDR1 PRHDT and CDR2 FYEKMQ (reference sequence). After removal of 1 base from V and 2 bases from J, the junction contained 5 bases not matched to a gene. This CDR3 region has 16 residues. CDR3 DNA sequence: TGTGCCAGCAGCTTAGCGGGACAGGGAATGAACTATGGCTACACCTTC. It is translated as CASSLAGQGMNYGYTF. Based on the CDR3 plus reference TRBV13 and TRBJ1-2, the full variable domain is AAGVIQSPRHLIKEKRETATLKCYPIPRHDTVYWYQQGPGQDPQFLISFYEKMQSDKGSIPDRFSAQQFSDYHSELNMSSLELGDSALYFCASSLAGQGMNYGYTFGSGTRLTVV.

This clone was picked up a small number of times. V is TRBV29-1 and J is TRBJ2-1; TRBD2 matches at 9 bases. The CDR3 length is 15 residues. V lost 4 bases and J lost 4; bases outside the gene matches: 8. Germline V lookup: CDR1 SQVTM, CDR2 ANQGSEA. The CDR3, as DNA: TGCAGCGTTGGGGTACTAGCGGGCCCGTACAATGAGCAGTTCTTC. This gives the protein CSVGVLAGPYNEQFF.

J is TRBJ2-5 and V is TRBV5-1; 7 nucleotides agree with TRBD2. After removal of 0 bases from V and 2 bases from J, the junction contained 4 bases not matched to a gene. CDR1 is SGHRS, CDR2 YFSETQ, per germline. The CDR3 spans 15 residues. CDR3: CASSLGAAGQETQYF. The CDR3 region has the DNA TGCGCCAGCAGCTTGGGGGCAGCGGGACAAGAGACCCAGTACTTC.

The chain is built from TRBV30 and TRBJ1-2; the D gene is possibly TRBD1 (5 bases). The CDR3 consists of 14 residues. Deletions cut 0 bases from V and 6 bases from J, with 14 bases between. The V gene's germline CDR1 is GTSNPN and CDR2 SVGIG (reference sequence). The CDR3 loop is CAWSVLSLRDGYTF. CDR3 sequence (DNA): TGTGCCTGGAGTGTACTAAGCCTCAGGGATGGCTACACCTTC.

This clone was picked up a small number of times. The CDR3 sequence: CASSQDSQGSQPQHF. DNA for the CDR3: TGCGCCAGCAGCCAAGATAGTCAGGGTTCCCAGCCCCAGCATTTT. V usage is TRBV4-3 and J usage is TRBJ1-5; D is perhaps TRBD1 (5 bases). With 0 bases removed from V and 7 bases from J, the gap between germline ends came to 13 bases. From germline, CDR1 is LGHNA and CDR2 YSLEER. The CDR3 length is 15 residues.

The rearrangement links TRBV4-2 to TRBJ2-3; D remains unclear. In germline, CDR1 is LGHNA, CDR2 YNFKEQ. The CDR3 consists of 16 residues. V was clipped by 0 bases and J by 7 bases, with 17 bases between them. In nucleotides, the CDR3 is TGTGCCAGCAGCCAAGATTGGAGCTCTGAGACCTATACGCAGTATTTT. Amino acid sequence: CASSQDWSSETYTQYF.

V gene TRBV23-1 combines with J gene TRBJ1-1; 7 nucleotides line up with TRBD1. TRBV23-1 is annotated as an ORF whose role is uncertain. V gave up 8 bases and J gave up 0 bases; unmatched junction bases: 12. The CDR3 has 16 amino acids. CDR3 sequence: CASRIGGPYLNTEAFF. In DNA form, the CDR3 reads TGCGCCAGCCGGATAGGGGGCCCCTATCTGAACACTGAAGCTTTCTTT.

This clone occurred a few times. The genes are TRBV7-2 and TRBJ2-3; D assignment may be TRBD1 or TRBD2 (6 bases each). The germline CDR1 and CDR2 sequences are SGHTA and FQGNSA. There are 14 residues in the CDR3. V was pared by 3 bases and J by 3 bases, with 10 bases between. The CDR3 bases are TGTGCCAGCAGCTTGGACAGCGGGACAGATACGCAGTATTTT. Its protein is CASSLDSGTDTQYF.

J is TRBJ2-1 and V is TRBV29-1; D possibly corresponds to TRBD2 (5 bases). Trimming left V 4 bases short and J 5 bases short, with 9 bases between. The germline gives CDR1 SQVTM, CDR2 ANQGSEA. The CDR3 has 12 residues. The CDR3 sequence is CSVGGYNNEQFF. The DNA of the CDR3 is TGCAGCGTTGGCGGGTACAACAATGAGCAGTTCTTC.